This T cell receptor beta chain emerged from a study of shared clonotypes between healthy human individuals. Study results and caveats: A few donors had roughly 5.2% of their naive CD4 clonotypes in common. Rarefaction demonstrated incomplete sorted-subset sequencing despite large depth.

The CDR3 length is 14 residues. V lost 2 bases, J lost 3 bases, and 10 bases lay in between. CDR1 is MNHEY and CDR2 is SVGAGI in the germline V gene. Healthy HIV-negative adults without recent acute infections or vaccinations served as donors. Some clones are missing from TCRdb's copy, which holds only in-frame ones; the method was immunoSEQ multiplex PCR. The sample carries some 240,000 clones, just over 65% recorded once. This clone was counted only a few times. What it recognizes is unknown. This clonotype originated in a man under 40 in good health. The J gene is TRBJ1-2, the V gene TRBV6-5, with D unresolved. The sequenced sample was memory CD4+ T cells sorted from blood. As to subset: CD45RA-negative fraction. DNA of the CDR3: TGTGCCAGCAGTTACAAGGGCCACTACTATGGCTACACCTTC. Translation gives CASSYKGHYYGYTF.